One and the same sample provided the 17 T cell receptor beta chains below, sequenced in a study of cytomegalovirus exposure and HLA in healthy donors. 60 Vbeta and 13 Jbeta primers were used in PCR. TCRdb's copy holds only in-frame clones and misses some; the assay was immunoSEQ multiplex PCR. The repertoire holds about 93,000 clones, approximately 80% seen once, with about 3% in the top ten. Sequenced: PBMCs. Receptors were obtained from a woman aged 40 to 55 in good health and CMV-seronegative.

This clone was counted many times. This rearrangement joins TRBV4-2 to TRBJ2-6; weak D call: TRBD1 (5 bases). The CDR3 length is 16 residues. Between the trimmed V and J ends, which lost 0 bases and 4 bases, there was a span of 10 bases. Germline CDR1 reads LGHNA; CDR2 reads YNFKEQ. For the CDR3, the DNA is TGTGCCAGCAGCCAAGATCAGGGATCCGGGGCCAACGTCCTGACTTTC. Its translation is CASSQDQGSGANVLTF.

This sequence joins TRBV9 and TRBJ2-5; 8 positions match TRBD1. Losses at the gene ends were 4 bases for V and 4 bases for J; bases not matched to a gene: 3. This CDR3 comprises 13 residues. Per the germline V gene, CDR1 is SGDLS and CDR2 is YYNGEE. For the CDR3, the DNA is TGTGCCAGCAGCTTACAGGGGGGAGAGACCCAGTACTTC. It is translated as CASSLQGGETQYF.

By proportion, this clone is medium-sized. The rearrangement links TRBV18 to TRBJ2-1, with 7 bases matching TRBD1. V lost 2 bases and J lost 6; bases outside the gene matches: 1. Germline V CDR1 and CDR2: KGHSH, LQKENI. The CDR3 runs to 13 residues. CDR3 in amino acids: CASSPGDSNEQFF. CDR3 nucleotides: TGTGCCAGCTCACCAGGGGACAGCAATGAGCAGTTCTTC.

This clone was recorded a few times. V gene TRBV4-3 combines with J gene TRBJ1-1, with D possibly being TRBD1 (6 bases). The CDR3 totals 16 residues. The V and J ends lost 0 bases and 3 bases respectively, with 14 bases between them. The V gene's germline CDR1 is LGHNA and CDR2 YSLEER. The CDR3 region has the DNA TGCGCCAGCAGCCAAGATTTGGCAGGGGTAGACACTGAAGCTTTCTTT. This translates into CASSQDLAGVDTEAFF.

Comments on this clone: The junction does not match germline at one end; this may be a read error. V usage is TRBV28 and J usage is TRBJ1-5; D remains unclear. The CDR3 is made up of 15 amino acids. The V gene's germline CDR1 is MDHEN and CDR2 SYDVKM. CDR3 sequence (DNA): TGTGCCAGCACTTTACAGAGCGTCCGCAATCAGCCCCAGCATTTT. Encoded protein: CASTLQSVRNQPQHF.

This chain uses TRBV2 with TRBJ1-2; D is uncertain. The germline V and J ends were trimmed by 3 bases and 5 bases, with 13 bases remaining between them. The CDR3 extends over 14 amino acids. The germline gives CDR1 SNHLY, CDR2 FYNNEI. For the CDR3, the DNA is TGTGCCAGCAGTGATGTCTCAGGAACTTATGGCTACACCTTC. This sequence encodes CASSDVSGTYGYTF.

This clone was observed a single time. This chain joins TRBV4-1 and TRBJ1-4; 7 positions match TRBD1. This CDR3 has 17 amino acids. V dropped 1 base and J dropped 0; count of bases not matched to a gene: 5. Germline assignment: CDR1 MGHRA and CDR2 YSYEKL. The CDR3 DNA reads as TGCGCCAGCAGCCAAGGACAGGGAGATGCAACTAATGAAAAACTGTTTTTT. Protein sequence: CASSQGQGDATNEKLFF.

CDR3: CASSLTSSYNEQFF. The CDR3 DNA follows: TGTGCCAGCAGCTTGACTAGCTCCTACAATGAGCAGTTCTTC. V is TRBV5-4 and J is TRBJ2-1; D perhaps matches TRBD2 (5 bases). V was shortened by 1 base and J by 0 bases, with 5 bases between the two germline ends. Germline lookup yields CDR1 SGHNT and CDR2 YYREEE (reference sequence). The CDR3 covers 14 residues.

This clone was seen a handful of times. Other DNA sequences in this specimen translate into the identical CDR3. This chain links TRBV2 with TRBJ2-3; TRBD2 matches 13 bases. The V gene end was trimmed by 6 bases and the J gene end by 4 bases; junction bases not matched to a gene: 7. Germline values: CDR1 SNHLY, CDR2 FYNNEI. The CDR3 has 16 residues. CDR3 protein: CASRRLAGGGADTQYF. The CDR3 region has the DNA TGTGCCAGCAGACGACTAGCGGGAGGTGGTGCAGATACGCAGTATTTT. The variable domain in full, completed from reference TRBV2 and TRBJ2-3, reads EPEVTQTPSHQVTQMGQEVILRCVPISNHLYFYWYRQILGQKVEFLVSFYNNEISEKSEIFDDQFSVERPDGSNFTLKIRSTKLEDSAMYFCASRRLAGGGADTQYFGPGTRLTVL.

J is TRBJ1-5 and V is TRBV5-1, with D maybe TRBD1 (5 bases). V was shortened by 4 bases and J by 1 base, with 15 bases between the two germline ends. The CDR3 loop spans 16 amino acids. CDR1 SGHRS and CDR2 YFSETQ come from the germline V gene. The CDR3 sequence: CASSPEGRGSNQPQHF. The DNA of the CDR3 is TGCGCCAGCAGCCCCGAGGGGCGGGGGAGCAATCAGCCCCAGCATTTT.

The V and J genes are TRBV28 and TRBJ1-1; 8 nucleotides match TRBD1. CDR3 length equals 14 residues. V lost 2 bases, J lost 5 bases, and 4 bases stayed unmatched. Germline lookup yields CDR1 MDHEN and CDR2 SYDVKM. This CDR3 reads CASSLAGGRTEAFF. DNA for the CDR3: TGTGCCAGCAGTTTAGCAGGGGGCAGGACTGAAGCTTTCTTT.

The rearrangement joins TRBV27 to TRBJ2-1, with 8 bases aligning to TRBD1. Germline V gives CDR1 MNHEY, CDR2 SMNVEV (reference sequence). V shed 5 bases, J shed 2 bases, and the junction held 5 bases outside the gene matches. The CDR3 covers 15 residues. The CDR3 DNA is TGTGCCAGCAGTCCCGGACAGGGCCCCTACAATGAGCAGTTCTTC. It encodes CASSPGQGPYNEQFF.

This chain connects TRBV28 to TRBJ2-1; 11 bases match TRBD2. CDR1 and CDR2 (germline): MDHEN, SYDVKM. V lost 3 bases to trimming and J lost 5 bases; unmatched junction nucleotides: 3. This CDR3 comprises 15 residues. This CDR3 is CASSFMGLADNEQFF. The CDR3 bases are TGTGCCAGCAGTTTTATGGGACTAGCGGACAATGAGCAGTTCTTC.

This clone was recorded once. The chain has TRBV5-1 and TRBJ1-1, with D possibly TRBD1 on 5 matching bases. CDR1 is SGHRS, CDR2 YFSETQ, per germline. The CDR3 length is 13 residues. V lost 2 bases and J 1 base, leaving 6 bases between the germline ends. The CDR3 loop reads CASSFGGNTEAFF. For the CDR3, the DNA is TGCGCCAGCAGCTTCGGGGGGAACACTGAAGCTTTCTTT.

This rearrangement joins TRBV28 to TRBJ2-2; D might be TRBD2 (5 bases). The germline V gene encodes CDR1 MDHEN and CDR2 SYDVKM. Trimming removed 3 bases at V and 6 bases at J, with 8 bases between. The length of the CDR3 is 13 residues. CDR3 region: CASSFSSAGELFF. CDR3 nucleotide sequence: TGTGCCAGCAGTTTCAGTAGCGCCGGGGAGCTGTTTTTT.

This clone is a singleton in its sample. The chain recombines TRBV9 with TRBJ2-7; D unclear. The CDR3 is 13 amino acids. Germline CDR1 and CDR2: SGDLS and YYNGEE. Between the trimmed V and J ends, which lost 0 bases and 7 bases, there was a span of 11 bases. This chain's CDR3 is CASSVGSPGEQYF. CDR3 nucleotide sequence: TGTGCCAGCAGCGTAGGGTCCCCAGGAGAGCAGTACTTC.

The CDR3 DNA sequence: TGTGCCAGTAGTATAGCCGGCCGGGCCCACAGGGGCACTGAAGCTTTCTTT. This sequence encodes CASSIAGRAHRGTEAFF. The chain carries TRBV19 and TRBJ1-1, with 7 bases identical to TRBD1. The CDR3 is 17 residues long. J was trimmed by 4 bases and V by 1 base; bases with no gene match: 12. Germline CDR1 LNHDA, CDR2 SQIVND (reference sequence).